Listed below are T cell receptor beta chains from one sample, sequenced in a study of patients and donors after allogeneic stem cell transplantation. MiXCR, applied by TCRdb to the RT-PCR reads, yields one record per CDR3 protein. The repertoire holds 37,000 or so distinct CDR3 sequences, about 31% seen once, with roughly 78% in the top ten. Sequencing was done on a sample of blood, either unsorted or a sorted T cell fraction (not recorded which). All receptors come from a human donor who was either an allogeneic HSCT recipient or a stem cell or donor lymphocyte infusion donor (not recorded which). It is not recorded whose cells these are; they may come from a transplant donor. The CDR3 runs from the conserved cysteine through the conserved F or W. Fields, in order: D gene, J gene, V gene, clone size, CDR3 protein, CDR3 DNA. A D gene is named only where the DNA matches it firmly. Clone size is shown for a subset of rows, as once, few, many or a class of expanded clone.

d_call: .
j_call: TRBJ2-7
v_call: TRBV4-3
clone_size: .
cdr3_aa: CASSLERQSSYEQYF
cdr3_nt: TGCGCCAGCAGCCTCGAAAGGCAGAGCTCCTACGAGCAGTACTTC

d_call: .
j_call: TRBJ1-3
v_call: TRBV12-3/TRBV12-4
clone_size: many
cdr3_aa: CASTPRDRFSGNTIYF
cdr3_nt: TGTGCCAGCACCCCCCGCGACAGGTTCTCTGGAAACACCATATATTTT

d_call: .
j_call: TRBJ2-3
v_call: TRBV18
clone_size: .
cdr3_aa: CASSPDGEADTQYF
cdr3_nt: TGTGCCAGCTCACCGGACGGGGAGGCAGATACGCAGTATTTT

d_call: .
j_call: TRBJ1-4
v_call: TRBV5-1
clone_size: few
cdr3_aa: CASSLGVRDINEKLFF
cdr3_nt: TGCGCCAGCAGCTTGGGGGTCCGGGACATTAATGAAAAACTGTTTTTT

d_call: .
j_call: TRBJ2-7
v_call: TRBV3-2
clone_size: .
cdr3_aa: CASSQGRYEQYF
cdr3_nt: TGTGCCAGCAGCCAAGGTAGATACGAGCAGTACTTC

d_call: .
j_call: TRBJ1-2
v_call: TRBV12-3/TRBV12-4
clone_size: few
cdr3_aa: CASSLQGQHGYTF
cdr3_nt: TGTGCCAGCAGTTTACAGGGGCAGCATGGCTACACCTTC

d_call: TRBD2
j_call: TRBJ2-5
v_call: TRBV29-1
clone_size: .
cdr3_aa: CSVLAVPETQYF
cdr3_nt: TGCAGCGTGCTAGCGGTCCCAGAAACCCAGTACTTC

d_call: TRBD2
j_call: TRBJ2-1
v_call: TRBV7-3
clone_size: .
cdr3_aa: CASSLKGGRKSYNEQFF
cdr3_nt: TGTGCCAGCAGCTTAAAAGGCGGGAGGAAGTCCTACAATGAGCAGTTCTTC

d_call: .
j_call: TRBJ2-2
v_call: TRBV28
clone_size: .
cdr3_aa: CASSPPGAPGELFF
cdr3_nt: TGTGCCAGCAGTCCTCCAGGGGCCCCCGGGGAGCTGTTTTTT

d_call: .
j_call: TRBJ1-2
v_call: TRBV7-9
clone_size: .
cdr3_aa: CASSYSAGPITGYTF
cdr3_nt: TGTGCCAGCAGCTACAGCGCGGGTCCGATCACAGGCTACACCTTC

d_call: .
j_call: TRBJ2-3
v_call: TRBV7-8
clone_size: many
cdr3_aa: CASSPRSLPDTQYF
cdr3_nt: TGTGCCAGCAGCCCCCGCTCCCTCCCAGATACGCAGTATTTT

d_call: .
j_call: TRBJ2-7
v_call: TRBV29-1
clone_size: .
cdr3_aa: CSVVAGRYEQYF
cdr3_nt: TGCAGCGTTGTGGCGGGACGGTACGAGCAGTACTTC

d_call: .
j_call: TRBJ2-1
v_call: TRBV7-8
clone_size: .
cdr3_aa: CASSRRPTGAHNEQFF
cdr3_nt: TGTGCCAGCAGCCGCCGGCCCACCGGGGCCCACAATGAGCAGTTCTTC

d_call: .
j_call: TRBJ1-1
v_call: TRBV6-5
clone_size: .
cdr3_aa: CASSYFPPRGNTEAFF
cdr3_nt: TGTGCCAGCAGTTACTTCCCTCCACGAGGGAACACTGAAGCTTTCTTT

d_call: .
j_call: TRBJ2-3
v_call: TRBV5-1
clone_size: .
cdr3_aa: CASSLGRDGTDTQYF
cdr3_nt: TGCGCCAGCAGCTTGGGCCGGGACGGCACAGATACGCAGTATTTT

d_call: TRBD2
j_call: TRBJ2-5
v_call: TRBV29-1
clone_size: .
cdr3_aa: CSVETRTSGIQETQYF
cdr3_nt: TGCAGCGTTGAGACAAGGACTAGCGGCATCCAAGAGACCCAGTACTTC

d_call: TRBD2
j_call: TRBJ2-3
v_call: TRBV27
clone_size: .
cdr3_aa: CASSLATGLAGLDTQYF
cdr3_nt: TGTGCCAGCAGTTTGGCCACCGGTCTAGCGGGATTAGATACGCAGTATTTT

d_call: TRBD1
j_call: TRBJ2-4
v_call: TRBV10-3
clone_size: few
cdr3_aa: CAISPGQVNIQYF
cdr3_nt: TGTGCCATCAGTCCGGGACAGGTAAACATTCAGTACTTC

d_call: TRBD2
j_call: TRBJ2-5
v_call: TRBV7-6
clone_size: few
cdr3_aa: CASSLGAGRAKETQYF
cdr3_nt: TGTGCCAGCAGCTTAGGTGCCGGGAGGGCCAAAGAGACCCAGTACTTC

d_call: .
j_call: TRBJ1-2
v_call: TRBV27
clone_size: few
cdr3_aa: CASSLSHQGTYGYTF
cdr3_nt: TGTGCCAGCAGTTTATCCCACCAGGGTACCTATGGCTACACCTTC

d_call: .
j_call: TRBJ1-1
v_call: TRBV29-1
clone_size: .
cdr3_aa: CSVRTAGDTEAFF
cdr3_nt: TGCAGCGTCCGGACGGCGGGAGACACTGAAGCTTTCTTT

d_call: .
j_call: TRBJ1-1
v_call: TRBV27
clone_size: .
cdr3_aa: CASSFKGGMNTEAFF
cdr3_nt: TGTGCCAGCAGTTTTAAGGGAGGGATGAACACTGAAGCTTTCTTT

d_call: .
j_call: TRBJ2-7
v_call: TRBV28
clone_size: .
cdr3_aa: CASSLSGEGSYEQYF
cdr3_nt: TGTGCCAGCAGTTTATCAGGGGAGGGGTCCTACGAGCAGTACTTC

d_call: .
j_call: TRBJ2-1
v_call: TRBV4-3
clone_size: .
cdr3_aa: CASSGSSEYNEQFF
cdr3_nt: TGCGCCAGCAGTGGGTCTAGCGAGTACAATGAGCAGTTCTTC

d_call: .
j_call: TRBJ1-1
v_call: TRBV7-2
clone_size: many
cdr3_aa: CASSLYPNTEAFF
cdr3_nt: TGTGCCAGCAGCTTATATCCGAACACTGAAGCTTTCTTT

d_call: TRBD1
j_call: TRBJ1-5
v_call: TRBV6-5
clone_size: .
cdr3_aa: CASSLWDSSSNQPQHF
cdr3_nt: TGTGCCAGCAGTTTGTGGGACAGTTCTAGCAATCAGCCCCAGCATTTT

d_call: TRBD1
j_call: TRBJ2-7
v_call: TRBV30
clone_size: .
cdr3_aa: CAWSVRGRRSYEQYF
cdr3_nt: TGTGCCTGGAGTGTTAGGGGGCGAAGGAGCTACGAGCAGTACTTC

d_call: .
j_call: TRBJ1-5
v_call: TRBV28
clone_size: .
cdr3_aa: CASSVSRDGNQPQHF
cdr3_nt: TGTGCCAGCAGCGTAAGCAGGGACGGCAATCAGCCCCAGCATTTT

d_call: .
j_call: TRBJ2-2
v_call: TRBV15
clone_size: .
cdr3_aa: CATSRVWAGELFF
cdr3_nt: TGTGCCACCAGCAGAGTTTGGGCAGGGGAGCTGTTTTTT

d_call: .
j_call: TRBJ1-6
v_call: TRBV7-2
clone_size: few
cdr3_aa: CASSLKGMQGGSPLHF
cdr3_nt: TGTGCCAGCAGCTTAAAGGGAATGCAGGGAGGTTCACCCCTCCACTTT

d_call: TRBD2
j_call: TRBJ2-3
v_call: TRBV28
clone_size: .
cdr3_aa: CASSSLAGFTDTQYF
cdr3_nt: TGTGCCAGCAGTTCCTTAGCGGGTTTCACAGATACGCAGTATTTT

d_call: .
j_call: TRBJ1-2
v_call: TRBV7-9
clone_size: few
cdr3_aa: CASSPPVHTYGYTF
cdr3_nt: TGTGCCAGCAGCCCGCCGGTCCACACCTATGGCTACACCTTC

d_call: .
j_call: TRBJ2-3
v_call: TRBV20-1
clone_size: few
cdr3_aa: CSARDPKPGLVEGTDTQYF
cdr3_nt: TGCAGTGCTAGAGATCCCAAGCCCGGGTTGGTAGAGGGCACAGATACGCAGTATTTT

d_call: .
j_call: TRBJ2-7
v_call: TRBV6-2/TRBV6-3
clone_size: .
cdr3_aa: CASSYPDGTYEQYF
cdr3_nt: TGTGCCAGCAGTTACCCCGACGGCACCTACGAGCAGTACTTC

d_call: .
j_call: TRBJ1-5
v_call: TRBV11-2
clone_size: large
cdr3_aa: CASSSEGGELPQHF
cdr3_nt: TGTGCCAGCAGCTCGGAGGGGGGTGAGTTGCCCCAGCATTTT

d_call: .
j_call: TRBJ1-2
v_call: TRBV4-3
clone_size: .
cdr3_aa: CASSQEEDFYGYTF
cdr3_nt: TGCGCCAGCAGCCAAGAAGAAGACTTCTATGGCTACACCTTC

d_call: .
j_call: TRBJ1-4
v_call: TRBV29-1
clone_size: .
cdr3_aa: CSVEDRGSNEKLFF
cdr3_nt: TGCAGCGTTGAAGATAGGGGCTCTAATGAAAAACTGTTTTTT

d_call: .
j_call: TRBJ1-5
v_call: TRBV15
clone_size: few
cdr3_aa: CATSLRGRMSNQPQHF
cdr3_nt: TGTGCCACCAGCCTCCGGGGGCGGATGAGCAATCAGCCCCAGCATTTT

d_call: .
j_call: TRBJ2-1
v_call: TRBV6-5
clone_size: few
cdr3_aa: CASRGLFYNEQFF
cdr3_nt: TGTGCCAGCAGGGGACTCTTCTACAATGAGCAGTTCTTC

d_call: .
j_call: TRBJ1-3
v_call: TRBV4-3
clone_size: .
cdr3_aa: CASSQDVSSGNTIYF
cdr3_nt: TGCGCCAGCAGCCAAGACGTGAGCTCTGGAAACACCATATATTTT

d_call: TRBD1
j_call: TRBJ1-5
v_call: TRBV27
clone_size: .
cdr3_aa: CASRTGTANQPQHF
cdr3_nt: TGTGCCAGCAGGACAGGGACAGCGAATCAGCCCCAGCATTTT

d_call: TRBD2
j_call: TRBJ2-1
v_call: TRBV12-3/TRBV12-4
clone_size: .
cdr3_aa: CASSLLAGYTMRQFF
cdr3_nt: TGTGCCAGCAGCCTTCTAGCGGGATATACAATGAGGCAGTTCTTC

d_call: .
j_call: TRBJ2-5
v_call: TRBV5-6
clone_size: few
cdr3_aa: CASSLRKTQYF
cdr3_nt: TGTGCCAGCAGCCTTAGAAAGACCCAGTACTTC

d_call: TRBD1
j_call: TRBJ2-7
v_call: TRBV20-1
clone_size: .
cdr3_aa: CSARDLRTGAYEQYF
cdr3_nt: TGCAGTGCTAGAGATCTCAGGACAGGGGCCTACGAGCAGTACTTC

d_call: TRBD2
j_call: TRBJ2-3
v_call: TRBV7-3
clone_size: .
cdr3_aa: CASSKGLAGSGADTQYF
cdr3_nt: TGTGCCAGCAGCAAGGGACTAGCGGGATCCGGTGCAGATACGCAGTATTTT

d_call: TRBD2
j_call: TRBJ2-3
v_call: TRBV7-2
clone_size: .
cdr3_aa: CASSFLAGGSTGAQYF
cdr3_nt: TGTGCCAGCAGCTTCTTAGCGGGAGGGTCGACAGGAGCGCAGTATTTT

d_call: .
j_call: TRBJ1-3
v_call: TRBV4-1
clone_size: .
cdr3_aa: CASSQEGQGETASGNTIYF
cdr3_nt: TGCGCCAGCAGCCAAGAGGGTCAAGGGGAAACGGCCTCTGGAAACACCATATATTTT

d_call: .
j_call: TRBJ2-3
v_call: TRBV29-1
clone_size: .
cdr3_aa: CSVAALADTQYF
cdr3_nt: TGCAGCGTTGCGGCTCTAGCAGATACGCAGTATTTT

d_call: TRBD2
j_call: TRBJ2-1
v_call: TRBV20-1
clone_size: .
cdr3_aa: CSAEGTSGSPNEQFF
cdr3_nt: TGCAGTGCTGAAGGGACTAGCGGGAGTCCCAATGAGCAGTTCTTC

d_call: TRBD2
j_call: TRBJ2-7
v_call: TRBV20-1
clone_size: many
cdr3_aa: CSAVAGGPDEQYF
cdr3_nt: TGCAGTGCCGTAGCGGGAGGGCCGGACGAGCAGTACTTC

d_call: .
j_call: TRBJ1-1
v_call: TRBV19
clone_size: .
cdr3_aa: CASSEPYREIPEAFF
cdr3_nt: TGTGCCAGTAGCGAACCTTACAGGGAAATCCCTGAAGCTTTCTTT

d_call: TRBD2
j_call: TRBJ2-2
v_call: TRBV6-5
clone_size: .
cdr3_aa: CASTLTGTSGSPGELFF
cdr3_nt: TGTGCCAGCACTCTAACTGGGACTAGCGGGAGCCCCGGGGAGCTGTTTTTT

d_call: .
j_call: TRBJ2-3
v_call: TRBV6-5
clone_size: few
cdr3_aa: CASSYGVGTQYF
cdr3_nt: TGTGCCAGCAGTTACGGAGTTGGTACGCAGTATTTT

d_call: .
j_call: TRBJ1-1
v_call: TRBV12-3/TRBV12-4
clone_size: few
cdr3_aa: CASSFQGSVTEAFF
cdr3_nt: TGTGCCAGCAGTTTTCAGGGGTCGGTTACTGAAGCTTTCTTT